This TCR beta chain stems from a study of CD8+CD57+ T cells in acquired aplastic anemia. Study-wide results and caveats: In common between the patients and the controls were nearly 30 CD8+ CDR3 sequences. The study found no significant CD8+ Simpson's diversity difference between patients and controls.

V shed 6 bases and J 1 base; nucleotides not matched to a gene: 3. This CDR3 is 13 amino acids long. Germline assignment: CDR1 DFQATT and CDR2 SNEGSKA (reference sequence). Sequencing was done on patients that had shown CD8+CD57+ cell expansion by flow cytometry. Profiling of TCR beta VDJ combinations and CDR3 sequences used genomic DNA as template. TCRdb passed the reads through MiXCR, listing each CDR3 protein once. The sample contains approximately 80,000 distinct CDR3 sequences, less than 85% of which appear only once. In the case of this clonotype: The antigen is unknown.

V and J are TRBV20-1 and TRBJ1-5, with TRBD1 matching over 7 bases. Sequencing input: sorted CD4+, CD8+, or CD8+CD57+ T cells (not recorded which) from PBMCs. The TCR was taken from a human donor with aplastic anemia. Here the CDR3 reads CSALGQSNQPQHF. CDR3 in DNA: TGCAGTGCCTTGGGACAGAGCAATCAGCCCCAGCATTTT.